The T cell receptor beta chain under discussion was sequenced for a study of blood T cells in healthy people across ages. Only one count was recorded for this clonotype. A second PCR of about 7 to 11 cycles used a sample-barcoded 5' primer and a J-beta primer mix. TCRdb re-analysed the 5' RACE reads in MiXCR, keeping a single row per CDR3 protein. Of around 1,000,000 distinct CDR3 sequences in the sample, roughly two fifths were seen once. The sequence came from a man between 18 and 35 years old in good health. Sequencing was carried out using blood.

CDR3 nucleotide sequence: TGTGCCAGCAGCAATGAGGCTGACGGGGGCTACACCTTC. It translates to CASSNEADGGYTF. The rearrangement uses TRBV21-1 and TRBJ1-2. TRBV21-1 is deemed a pseudogene. The CDR3 loop spans 13 amino acids.